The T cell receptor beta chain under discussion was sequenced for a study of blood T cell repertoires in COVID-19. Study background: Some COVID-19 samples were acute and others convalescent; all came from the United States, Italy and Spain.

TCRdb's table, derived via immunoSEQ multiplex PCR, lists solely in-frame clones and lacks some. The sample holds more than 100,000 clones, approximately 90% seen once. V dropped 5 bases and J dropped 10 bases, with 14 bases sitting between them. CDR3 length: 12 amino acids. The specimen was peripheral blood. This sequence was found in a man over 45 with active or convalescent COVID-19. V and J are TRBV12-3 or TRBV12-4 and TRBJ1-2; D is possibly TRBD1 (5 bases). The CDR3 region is CASSPNPTDYTF. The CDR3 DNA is TGTGCCAGCAGTCCAAACCCGACAGACTACACCTTC.